Listed below are T cell receptor beta chains from one sample, sequenced in a study of graft-versus-host responses after intestinal transplantation. Produced via immunoSEQ multiplex PCR; TCRdb's table is partial and in-frame only. The sample lists over 45,000 clones; about 87% were seen once. Here the sequenced sample was PBMCs, taken 26 days after transplant. The receptors shown here come from a human patient who received an intestinal transplant, so some T cells may come from the graft donor. Each CDR3 is given with its conserved first and last residue. A D gene is named only where the DNA matches it firmly. Rows may omit the clone size; those that give it use once, few, many or a size class.

clone_size	v_call	d_call	j_call	cdr3_nt	cdr3_aa
-	TRBV5-3	-	TRBJ1-5	TGTGCCAGAAGCTTTTCGGCCGGGGGACAGCCCCAGCATTTT	CARSFSAGGQPQHF
-	TRBV11-2	TRBD1	TRBJ1-5	TGTGCCAGCAGCGCGGGACAGGGGGGCGTTCAGCCCCAGCATTTT	CASSAGQGGVQPQHF
-	TRBV7-9	TRBD1	TRBJ1-2	TGTGCCAGCAGCCTCGACAGGGTTCAGGGCTACACCTTC	CASSLDRVQGYTF
-	TRBV27	-	TRBJ2-7	TGTGCCGTCCGGAGTGGAGGTTCCTACGAGCAGTACTTC	CAVRSGGSYEQYF
-	TRBV27	TRBD1	TRBJ1-2	TGTGCCAGCAGCGGACAGGGGCCCGGCTACACCTTC	CASSGQGPGYTF
-	TRBV30	TRBD1	TRBJ2-7	TGTGCCTGGAGTGTCGGGGGACAGGGGAACGAGCAGTACTTC	CAWSVGGQGNEQYF
-	TRBV13	-	TRBJ1-5	TGTGCCAGCAGCTCGGACGGGGATCAGCCCCAGCATTTT	CASSSDGDQPQHF
-	TRBV27	TRBD2	TRBJ2-3	TGTGCCAGCAACCGACTAGCGGGGGGGCCGAGCACAGATACGCAGTATTTT	CASNRLAGGPSTDTQYF
once	TRBV28	-	TRBJ2-7	TGTGCCAGCAGAGCGGCTGGCTACGAGCAGTACTTC	CASRAAGYEQYF
once	TRBV7-6	TRBD2	TRBJ2-1	TGTGCCAGCAGCTCCGACCCTGGACTAGGGGCCTGGGGGAATGAGCAGTTCTTC	CASSSDPGLGAWGNEQFF
-	TRBV6-5	TRBD2	TRBJ2-1	TGTGCCAGCAGTTACCCTACTAGCGGGGGGAATGAGCAGTTCTTC	CASSYPTSGGNEQFF
-	TRBV30	TRBD1	TRBJ1-1	TGTGCCTGGAGTGCGAAGACAGGGGTGAACACTGAAGCTTTCTTT	CAWSAKTGVNTEAFF
-	TRBV28	TRBD2	TRBJ2-5	TGTGCCAGCAGAGGTAGCGGGGGGGCCCTAGAGACCCAGTACTTC	CASRGSGGALETQYF
-	TRBV6-5	-	TRBJ1-1	TGTGCCAGCAGTTACCAGGGAGGGGGACACACTGAAGCTTTCTTT	CASSYQGGGHTEAFF
-	TRBV5-6	TRBD1	TRBJ2-7	TGTGCCAGCAGTCAACCGACAGGGAACGAGCAGTACTTC	CASSQPTGNEQYF
-	TRBV7-5	-	TRBJ2-2	TGTGCCAGAGAACAGGTACTTGGGAACACCGGGGAGCTGTTTTTT	CAREQVLGNTGELFF
-	TRBV29-1	-	TRBJ2-7	TGCAGCGCTCGAACGGGTGCGAGGGCCTACGAGCAGTACTTC	CSARTGARAYEQYF
-	TRBV6-5	-	TRBJ2-7	TGTGCCAGCAGTGGAGAGGACGAGCAGTACTTC	CASSGEDEQYF
-	TRBV20-1	-	TRBJ1-1	TGCAGTGCTAGGTTCTCCACTGAAGCTTTCTTT	CSARFSTEAFF
few	TRBV7-9	-	TRBJ1-3	TGTGCCAGCAGCTTAGATCTGGGGGCATCGTTGGGAAACACCATATATTTT	CASSLDLGASLGNTIYF
-	TRBV28	-	TRBJ2-3	TGTGCCAGCATGACGGGTTCAGATACGCAGTATTTT	CASMTGSDTQYF
-	TRBV7-7	TRBD2	TRBJ2-5	TGTGCTAGCACCATTAGCGGGGGCCCACAAGAGACCCAGTACTTC	CASTISGGPQETQYF